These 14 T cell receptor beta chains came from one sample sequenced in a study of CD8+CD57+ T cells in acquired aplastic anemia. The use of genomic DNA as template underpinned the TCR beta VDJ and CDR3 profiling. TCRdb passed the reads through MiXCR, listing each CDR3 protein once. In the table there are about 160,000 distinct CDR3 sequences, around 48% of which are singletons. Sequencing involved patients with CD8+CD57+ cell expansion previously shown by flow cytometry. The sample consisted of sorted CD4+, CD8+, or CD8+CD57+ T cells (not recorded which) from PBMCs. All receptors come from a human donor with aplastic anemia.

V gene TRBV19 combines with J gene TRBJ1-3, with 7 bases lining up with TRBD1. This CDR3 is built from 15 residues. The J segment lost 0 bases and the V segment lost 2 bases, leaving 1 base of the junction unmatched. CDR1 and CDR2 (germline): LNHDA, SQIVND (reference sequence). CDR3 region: CASSIQGGSGNTIYF. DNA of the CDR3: TGTGCCAGTAGTATACAGGGGGGCTCTGGAAACACCATATATTTT. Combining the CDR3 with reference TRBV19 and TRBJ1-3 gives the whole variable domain DGGITQSPKYLFRKEGQNVTLSCEQNLNHDAMYWYRQDPGQGLRLIYYSQIVNDFQKGDIAEGYSVSREKKESFPLTVTSAQKNPTAFYLCASSIQGGSGNTIYFGEGSWLTVV.

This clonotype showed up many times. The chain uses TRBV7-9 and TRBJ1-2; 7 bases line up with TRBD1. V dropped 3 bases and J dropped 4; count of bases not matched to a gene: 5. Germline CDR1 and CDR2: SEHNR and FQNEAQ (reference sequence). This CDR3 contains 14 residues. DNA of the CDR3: TGTGCCAGCAGCTTGCGGGACAGATTCTATGGCTACACCTTC. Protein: CASSLRDRFYGYTF. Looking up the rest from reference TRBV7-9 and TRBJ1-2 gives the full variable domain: DTGVSQNPRHKITKRGQNVTFRCDPISEHNRLYWYRQTLGQGPEFLTYFQNEAQLEKSRLLSDRFSAERPKGSFSTLEIQRTEQGDSAMYLCASSLRDRFYGYTFGSGTRLTVV.

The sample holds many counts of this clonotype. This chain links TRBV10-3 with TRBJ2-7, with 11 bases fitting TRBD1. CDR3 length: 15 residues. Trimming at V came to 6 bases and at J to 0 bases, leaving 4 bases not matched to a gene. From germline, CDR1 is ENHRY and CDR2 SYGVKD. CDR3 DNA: TGTGCCATCAGCGTCGGGACAGGGGGCTCCTACGAGCAGTACTTC. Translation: CAISVGTGGSYEQYF.

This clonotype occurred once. The CDR3 is CSARDLAAEFLYEQYF. In nucleotides, the CDR3 is TGCAGTGCTAGAGATCTAGCGGCTGAATTCCTCTACGAGCAGTACTTC. V is TRBV20-1 and J is TRBJ2-7; 7 bases match TRBD2. CDR1 and CDR2 (germline): DFQATT, SNEGSKA (reference sequence). CDR3 length equals 16 residues. The trim removed 0 bases at V and 3 bases at J, leaving 11 bases unmatched.

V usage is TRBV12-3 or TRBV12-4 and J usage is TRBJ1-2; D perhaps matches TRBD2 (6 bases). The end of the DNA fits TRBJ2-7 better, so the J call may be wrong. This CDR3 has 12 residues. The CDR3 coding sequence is TGTGCCAGCAGTTTTCAGGGAGGCGAGCAGTACTTC. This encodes CASSFQGGEQYF.

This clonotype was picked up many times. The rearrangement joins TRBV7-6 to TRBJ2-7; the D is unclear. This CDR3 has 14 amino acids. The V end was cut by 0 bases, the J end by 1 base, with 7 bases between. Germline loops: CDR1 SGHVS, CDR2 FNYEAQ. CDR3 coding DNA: TGTGCCAGCAGCTTAGCGGCCGCTTCCTACGAGCAGTACTTC. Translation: CASSLAAASYEQYF.

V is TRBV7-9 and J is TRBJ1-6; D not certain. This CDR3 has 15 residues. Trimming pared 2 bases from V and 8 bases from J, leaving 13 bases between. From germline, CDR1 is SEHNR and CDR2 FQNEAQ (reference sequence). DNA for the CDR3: TGTGCCAGCAGCTTAATGGTCTCCCGAGATTCACCCCTCCACTTT. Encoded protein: CASSLMVSRDSPLHF.

DNA for the CDR3: TGTGCCAGCCTAGACCGCCCGAGCTCCTACGAGCAGTACTTC. This translates into CASLDRPSSYEQYF. The J gene is TRBJ2-7, the V gene TRBV2; D ambiguous. The germline gives CDR1 SNHLY, CDR2 FYNNEI. There are 14 residues in the CDR3. V lost 8 bases to trimming and J lost 0 bases, with 14 bases between them. Full variable domain (remainder filled in from reference TRBV2 and TRBJ2-7): EPEVTQTPSHQVTQMGQEVILRCVPISNHLYFYWYRQILGQKVEFLVSFYNNEISEKSEIFDDQFSVERPDGSNFTLKIRSTKLEDSAMYFCASLDRPSSYEQYFGPGTRLTVT.

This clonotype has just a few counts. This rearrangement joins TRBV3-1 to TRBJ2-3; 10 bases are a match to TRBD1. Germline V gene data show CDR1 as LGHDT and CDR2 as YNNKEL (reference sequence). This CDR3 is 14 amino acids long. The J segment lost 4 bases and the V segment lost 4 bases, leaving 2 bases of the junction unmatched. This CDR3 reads CASSRGQGADTQYF. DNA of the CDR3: TGTGCCAGCAGCCGCGGACAGGGGGCAGATACGCAGTATTTT.

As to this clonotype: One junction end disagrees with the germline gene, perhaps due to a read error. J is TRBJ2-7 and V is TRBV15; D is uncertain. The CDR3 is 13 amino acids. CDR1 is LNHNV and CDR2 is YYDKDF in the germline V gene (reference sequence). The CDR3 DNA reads TGTGCCACCGGCAGAGGTCCCTCCTACGAGCAGTGCTTC. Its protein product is CATGRGPSYEQCF.

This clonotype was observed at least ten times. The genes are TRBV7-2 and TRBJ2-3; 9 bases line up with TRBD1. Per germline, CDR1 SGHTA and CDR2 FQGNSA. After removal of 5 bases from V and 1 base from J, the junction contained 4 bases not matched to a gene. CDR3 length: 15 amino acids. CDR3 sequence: CASSPRTGGTDTQYF. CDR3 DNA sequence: TGTGCCAGCAGCCCCAGGACAGGGGGCACAGATACGCAGTATTTT.

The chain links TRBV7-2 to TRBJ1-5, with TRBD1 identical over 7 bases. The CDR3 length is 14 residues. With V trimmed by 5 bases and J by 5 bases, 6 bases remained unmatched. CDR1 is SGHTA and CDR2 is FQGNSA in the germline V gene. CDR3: CASSRQGLDQPQHF. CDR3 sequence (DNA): TGTGCCAGCAGCCGACAGGGTTTAGATCAGCCCCAGCATTTT.

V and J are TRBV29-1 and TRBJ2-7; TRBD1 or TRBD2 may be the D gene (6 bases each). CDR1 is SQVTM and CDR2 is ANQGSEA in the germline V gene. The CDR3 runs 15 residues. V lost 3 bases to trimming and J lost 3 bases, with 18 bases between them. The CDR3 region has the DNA TGCAGCGTTGAGGGGGGCAGCGACAACCTCTACGAGCAGTACTTC. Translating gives CSVEGGSDNLYEQYF.

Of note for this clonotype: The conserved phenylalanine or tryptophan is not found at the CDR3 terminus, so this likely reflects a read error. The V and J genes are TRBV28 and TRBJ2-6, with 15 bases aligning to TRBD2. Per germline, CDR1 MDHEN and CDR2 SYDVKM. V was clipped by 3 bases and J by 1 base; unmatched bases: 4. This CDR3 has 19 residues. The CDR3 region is CASSFLGTSGRSGANVLTY. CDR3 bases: TGTGCCAGCAGTTTCCTCGGGACTAGCGGGAGGTCTGGGGCCAACGTCCTGACTTAC.